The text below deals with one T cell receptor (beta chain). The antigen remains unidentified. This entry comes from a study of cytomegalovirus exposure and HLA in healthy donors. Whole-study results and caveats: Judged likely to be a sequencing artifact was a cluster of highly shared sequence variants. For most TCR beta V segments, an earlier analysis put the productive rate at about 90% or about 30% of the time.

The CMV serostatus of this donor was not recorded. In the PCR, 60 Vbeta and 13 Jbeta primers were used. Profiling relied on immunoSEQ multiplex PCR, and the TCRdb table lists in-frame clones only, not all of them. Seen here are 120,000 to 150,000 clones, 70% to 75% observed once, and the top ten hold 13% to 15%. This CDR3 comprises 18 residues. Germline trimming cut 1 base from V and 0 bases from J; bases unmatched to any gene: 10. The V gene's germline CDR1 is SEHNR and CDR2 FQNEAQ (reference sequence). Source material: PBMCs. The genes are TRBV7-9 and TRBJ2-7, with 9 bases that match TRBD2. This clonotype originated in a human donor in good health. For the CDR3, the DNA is TGTGCCAGCAGCTTAGGAGCTAGCGGGACTGATAGCTCCTACGAGCAGTACTTC. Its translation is CASSLGASGTDSSYEQYF.